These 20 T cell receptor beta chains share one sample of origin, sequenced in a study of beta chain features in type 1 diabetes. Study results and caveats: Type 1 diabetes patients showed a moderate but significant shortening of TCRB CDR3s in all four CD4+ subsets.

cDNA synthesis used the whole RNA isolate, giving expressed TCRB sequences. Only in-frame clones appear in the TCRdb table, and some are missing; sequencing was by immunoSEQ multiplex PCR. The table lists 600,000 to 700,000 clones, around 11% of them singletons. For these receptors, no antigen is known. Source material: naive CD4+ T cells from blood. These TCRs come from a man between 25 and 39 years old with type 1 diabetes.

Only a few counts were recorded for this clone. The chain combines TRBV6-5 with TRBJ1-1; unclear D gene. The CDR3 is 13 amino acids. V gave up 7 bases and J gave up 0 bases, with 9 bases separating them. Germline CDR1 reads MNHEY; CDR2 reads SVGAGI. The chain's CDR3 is CASKPSLNTEAFF. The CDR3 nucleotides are TGTGCCAGCAAGCCCTCCCTGAACACTGAAGCTTTCTTT.

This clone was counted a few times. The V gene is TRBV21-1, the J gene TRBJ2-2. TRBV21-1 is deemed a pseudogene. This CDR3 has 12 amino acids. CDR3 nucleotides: TGTGCCAGCAGCCGAAACACCGGGGAGCTGTTTTTT. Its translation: CASSRNTGELFF.

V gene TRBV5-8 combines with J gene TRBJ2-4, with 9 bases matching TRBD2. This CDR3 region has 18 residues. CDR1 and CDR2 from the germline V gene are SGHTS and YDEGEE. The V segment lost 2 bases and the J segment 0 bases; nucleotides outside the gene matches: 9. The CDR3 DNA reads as TGTGCCAGCAGCTTAGGAGCGGGGGGTCAACTAGCCAAAAACATTCAGTACTTC. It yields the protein CASSLGAGGQLAKNIQYF.

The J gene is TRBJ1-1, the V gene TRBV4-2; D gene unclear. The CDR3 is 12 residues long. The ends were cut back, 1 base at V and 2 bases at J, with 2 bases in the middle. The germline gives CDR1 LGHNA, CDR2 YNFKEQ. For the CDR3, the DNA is TGTGCCAGCAGCCAAGGCAACACTGAAGCTTTCTTT. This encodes CASSQGNTEAFF.

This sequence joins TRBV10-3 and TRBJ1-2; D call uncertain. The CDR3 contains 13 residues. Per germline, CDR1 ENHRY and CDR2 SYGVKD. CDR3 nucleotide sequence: TGTGTCTCCGTAGCAGGCATCGACTATGGCTACACCTTC. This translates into CVSVAGIDYGYTF.

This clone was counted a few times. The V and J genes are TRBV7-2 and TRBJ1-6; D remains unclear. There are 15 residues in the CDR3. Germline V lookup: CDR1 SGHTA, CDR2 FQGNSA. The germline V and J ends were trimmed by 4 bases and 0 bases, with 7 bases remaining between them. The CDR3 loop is CASSWRSSYNSPLHF. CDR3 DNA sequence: TGTGCCAGCAGCTGGAGGAGCTCCTATAATTCACCCCTCCACTTT.

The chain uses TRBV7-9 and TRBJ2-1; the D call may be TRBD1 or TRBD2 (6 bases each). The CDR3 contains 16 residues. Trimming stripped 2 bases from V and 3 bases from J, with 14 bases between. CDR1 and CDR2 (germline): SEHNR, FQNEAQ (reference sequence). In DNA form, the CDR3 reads TGTGCCAGCAGCTTACGGGGGCAGGTGAGCTACAATGAGCAGTTCTTC. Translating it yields CASSLRGQVSYNEQFF.

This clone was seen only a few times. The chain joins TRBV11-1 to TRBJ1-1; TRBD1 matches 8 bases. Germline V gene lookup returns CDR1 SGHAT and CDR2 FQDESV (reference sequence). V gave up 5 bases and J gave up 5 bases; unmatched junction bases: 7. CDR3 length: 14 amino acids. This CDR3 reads CASSLRQGRTEAFF. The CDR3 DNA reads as TGTGCCAGCAGCCTCCGACAGGGGAGGACTGAAGCTTTCTTT.

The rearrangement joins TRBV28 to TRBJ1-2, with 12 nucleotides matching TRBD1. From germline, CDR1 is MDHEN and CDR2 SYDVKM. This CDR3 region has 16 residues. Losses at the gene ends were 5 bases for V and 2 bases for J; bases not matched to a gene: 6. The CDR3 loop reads CASSPPGTGGNYGYTF. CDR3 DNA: TGTGCCAGCAGTCCTCCCGGGACAGGGGGCAACTATGGCTACACCTTC.

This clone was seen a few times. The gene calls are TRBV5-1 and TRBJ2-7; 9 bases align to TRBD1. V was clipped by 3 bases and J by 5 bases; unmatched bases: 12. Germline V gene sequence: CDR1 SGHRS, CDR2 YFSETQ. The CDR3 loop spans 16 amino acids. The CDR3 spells CASSSYPGQGADEQYF. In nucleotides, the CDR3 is TGCGCCAGCAGCTCGTATCCGGGACAGGGAGCGGACGAGCAGTACTTC.

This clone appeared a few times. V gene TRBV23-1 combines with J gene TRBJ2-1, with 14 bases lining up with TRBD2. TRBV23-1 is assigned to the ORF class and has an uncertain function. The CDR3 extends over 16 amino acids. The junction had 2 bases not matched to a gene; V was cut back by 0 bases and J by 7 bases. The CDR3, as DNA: TGCGCCAGCAGTCAATCCAGACTAGCGGGGGGGAATGAGCAGTTCTTC. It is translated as CASSQSRLAGGNEQFF.

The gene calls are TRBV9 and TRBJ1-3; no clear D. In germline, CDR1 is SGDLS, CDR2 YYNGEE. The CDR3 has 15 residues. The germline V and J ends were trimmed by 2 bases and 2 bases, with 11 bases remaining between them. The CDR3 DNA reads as TGTGCCAGCAGCGTTAGCTCAGCCACTGGAAACACCATATATTTT. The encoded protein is CASSVSSATGNTIYF.

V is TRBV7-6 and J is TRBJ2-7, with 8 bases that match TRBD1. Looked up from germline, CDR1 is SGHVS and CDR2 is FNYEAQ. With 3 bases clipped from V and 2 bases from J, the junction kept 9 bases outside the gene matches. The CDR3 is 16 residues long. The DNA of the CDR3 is TGTGCCAGCAGCTTCCTTGGGGACAGGACCCCCTACGAGCAGTACTTC. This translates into CASSFLGDRTPYEQYF.

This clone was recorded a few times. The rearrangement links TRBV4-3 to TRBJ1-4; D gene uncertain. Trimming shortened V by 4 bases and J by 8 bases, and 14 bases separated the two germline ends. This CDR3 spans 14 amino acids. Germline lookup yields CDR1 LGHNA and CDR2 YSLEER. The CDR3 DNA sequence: TGCGCCAGCAGCCGAAGGAACCGGAACGAAAAACTGTTTTTT. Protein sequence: CASSRRNRNEKLFF.

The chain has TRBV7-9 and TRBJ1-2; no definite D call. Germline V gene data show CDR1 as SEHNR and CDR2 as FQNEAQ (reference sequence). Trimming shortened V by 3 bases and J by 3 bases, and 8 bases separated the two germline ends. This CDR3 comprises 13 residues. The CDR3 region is CASSFSQHYGYTF. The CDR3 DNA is TGTGCCAGCAGCTTCTCACAGCACTATGGCTACACCTTC.

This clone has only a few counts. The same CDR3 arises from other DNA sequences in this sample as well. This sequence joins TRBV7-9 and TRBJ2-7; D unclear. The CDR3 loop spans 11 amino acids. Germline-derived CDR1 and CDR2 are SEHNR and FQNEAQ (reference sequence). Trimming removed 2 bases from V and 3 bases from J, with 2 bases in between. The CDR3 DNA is TGTGCCAGCAGCTTAAGCTACGAGCAGTACTTC. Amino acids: CASSLSYEQYF.

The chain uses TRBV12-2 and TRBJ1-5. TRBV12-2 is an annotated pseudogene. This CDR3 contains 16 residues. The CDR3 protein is CASRPKGAGHDQPQHF. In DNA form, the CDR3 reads TGTGCAAGTCGCCCCAAGGGAGCAGGGCACGATCAGCCCCAGCATTTT.

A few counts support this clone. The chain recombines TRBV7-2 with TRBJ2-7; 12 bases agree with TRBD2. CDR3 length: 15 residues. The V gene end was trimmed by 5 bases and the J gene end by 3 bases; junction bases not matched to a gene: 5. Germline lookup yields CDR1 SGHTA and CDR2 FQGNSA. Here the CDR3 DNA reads TGTGCCAGCAGCGCGAGACTAGCGGGGGACTACGAGCAGTACTTC. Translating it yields CASSARLAGDYEQYF.

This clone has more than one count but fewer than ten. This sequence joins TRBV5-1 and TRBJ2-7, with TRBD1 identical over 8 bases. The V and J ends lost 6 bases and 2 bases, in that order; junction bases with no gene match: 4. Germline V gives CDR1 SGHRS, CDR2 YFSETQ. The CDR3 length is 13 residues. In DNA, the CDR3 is TGCGCCAGCAACCCAGGGGGCACCTACGAGCAGTACTTC. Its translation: CASNPGGTYEQYF.

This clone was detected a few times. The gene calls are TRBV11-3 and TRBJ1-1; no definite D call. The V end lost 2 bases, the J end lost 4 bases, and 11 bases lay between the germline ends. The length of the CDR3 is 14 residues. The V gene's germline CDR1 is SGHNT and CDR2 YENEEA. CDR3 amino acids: CASSLRSVSTEAFF. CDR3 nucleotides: TGTGCCAGCAGCTTAAGGTCTGTGAGCACTGAAGCTTTCTTT.